These 25 T cell receptor beta chains share one sample of origin, sequenced in a study of T cells after yellow fever vaccination. TCRdb reanalysed the 5' RACE reads using MiXCR and keeps one entry per CDR3 protein. The profile covers 620,000 or so distinct CDR3 sequences, with approximately 16% appearing a single time and 15% to 20% taken by the ten largest. Material: PBMCs, obtained 4 to 6 days after the first yellow fever vaccination. Receptor source: a man between 18 and 29 years old who received the YFV17D yellow fever vaccine.

This clonotype came up a few times. The CDR3 nucleotides are TGTGCCAGCTCACCGGGAAGGGAGGATGAAAAACTGTTTTTT. Amino acid sequence: CASSPGREDEKLFF. The chain has TRBV18 and TRBJ1-4, with no clear D. With 3 bases removed from V and 6 bases from J, the gap between germline ends came to 11 bases. Germline CDR1 is KGHSH and CDR2 is LQKENI. This CDR3 is built from 14 residues.

CDR3 in amino acids: CASSALGGTYEQYF. In nucleotides, the CDR3 is TGTGCCAGCAGTGCCCTCGGGGGTACCTACGAGCAGTACTTC. This rearrangement joins TRBV6-1 to TRBJ2-7; tentative D call: TRBD2 (6 bases). This CDR3 region has 14 residues. The germline V and J ends were trimmed by 4 bases and 2 bases, with 12 bases remaining between them. Per germline, CDR1 MNHNS and CDR2 SASEGT.

This sequence joins TRBV12-3 or TRBV12-4 and TRBJ2-3; 7 nucleotides agree with TRBD1. The CDR3 length is 16 residues. V gave up 7 bases and J gave up 0 bases; unmatched junction bases: 10. CDR3 sequence (DNA): TGTGCCAGCACCACTGGACAGGTTTCTAGCACAGATACGCAGTATTTT. Translated, it gives CASTTGQVSSTDTQYF.

The genes are TRBV6-2 or TRBV6-3 and TRBJ2-1; D unresolved. V gave up 7 bases and J gave up 6 bases, with 16 bases separating them. CDR1 MNHEY and CDR2 SVGEGT come from the germline V gene. CDR3 size: 14 residues. CDR3 amino acids: CASTHGSSGNEQFF. For the CDR3, the DNA is TGTGCCAGCACGCACGGATCCTCAGGCAATGAGCAGTTCTTC.

This clonotype has a handful of counts. This chain links TRBV6-5 with TRBJ2-5, with 8 bases identical to TRBD1. J was trimmed by 4 bases and V by 5 bases; bases with no gene match: 12. Germline V gene sequence: CDR1 MNHEY, CDR2 SVGAGI. This CDR3 region has 16 residues. Here the CDR3 reads CASSHPQGESGETQYF. In nucleotides, the CDR3 is TGTGCCAGCAGTCACCCACAGGGGGAGTCGGGAGAGACCCAGTACTTC.

The chain recombines TRBV6-1 with TRBJ2-3; TRBD2 is a possible D gene (6 bases). This CDR3 contains 16 residues. Germline-derived CDR1 and CDR2 are MNHNS and SASEGT. V was pared by 7 bases and J by 0 bases, with 17 bases between. The CDR3 spells CASTPAAGTSTDTQYF. CDR3 DNA sequence: TGTGCCAGCACCCCCGCCGCGGGAACTAGCACAGATACGCAGTATTTT.

This clonotype was observed a handful of times. The J gene is TRBJ1-4, the V gene TRBV7-2; 7 positions match TRBD1. V gave up 5 bases and J gave up 0 bases; unmatched junction bases: 3. Germline V gene sequence: CDR1 SGHTA, CDR2 FQGNSA. The CDR3 consists of 15 residues. CDR3 bases: TGTGCCAGCAGCCGACAGGGACCAACTAATGAAAAACTGTTTTTT. This encodes CASSRQGPTNEKLFF.

This clonotype was counted between two and nine times. V is TRBV30 and J is TRBJ1-3; weak D call: TRBD1 (5 bases). Germline V gene data show CDR1 as GTSNPN and CDR2 as SVGIG (reference sequence). V was shortened by 4 bases and J by 4 bases, with 14 bases between the two germline ends. The CDR3 runs 14 residues. CDR3 amino acids: CAWNPGLRGNTIYF. In DNA, the CDR3 is TGTGCCTGGAACCCGGGACTACGAGGAAACACCATATATTTT.

This sequence joins TRBV5-6 and TRBJ2-5, with a weak D call TRBD1 (5 bases). The germline gives CDR1 SGHDT, CDR2 YYEEEE. The V and J ends lost 0 bases and 5 bases respectively, with 14 bases between them. This CDR3 region has 15 residues. The CDR3 coding sequence is TGTGCCAGCAGCTTGGCCATGGCAGGGTTTGAGACCCAGTACTTC. Translated: CASSLAMAGFETQYF.

This clonotype was found many times. The chain carries TRBV5-1 and TRBJ2-1, with 7 bases that match TRBD1. V was clipped by 2 bases and J by 6 bases; unmatched bases: 2. The CDR3 runs to 13 residues. Germline lookup yields CDR1 SGHRS and CDR2 YFSETQ. The CDR3 DNA is TGCGCCAGCAGCTTCCAGGGGGTCAATGAGCAGTTCTTC. Its protein is CASSFQGVNEQFF.

The chain is built from TRBV20-1 and TRBJ1-6, with D possibly being TRBD1 (5 bases). Trimming shortened V by 3 bases and J by 15 bases, and 21 bases separated the two germline ends. Germline CDR1 and CDR2: DFQATT and SNEGSKA (reference sequence). This CDR3 is built from 14 residues. The CDR3 spells CSASSGRITRLLHF. CDR3 DNA: TGCAGTGCTAGCTCGGGACGGATAACTCGTCTCCTCCACTTT.

This chain joins TRBV4-2 and TRBJ2-5, with D tentatively TRBD2 (5 bases). Trimming left V 3 bases short and J 0 bases short, with 11 bases between. The CDR3 length is 15 residues. CDR1 LGHNA and CDR2 YNFKEQ come from the germline V gene. The CDR3 sequence: CASSQVATYQETQYF. CDR3 nucleotides: TGTGCCAGCAGCCAGGTAGCGACGTACCAAGAGACCCAGTACTTC.

The V gene is TRBV30, the J gene TRBJ2-5; D is unclear. V was pared by 2 bases and J by 6 bases, with 7 bases between. The CDR3 extends over 11 amino acids. Germline loops: CDR1 GTSNPN, CDR2 SVGIG (reference sequence). The CDR3 loop is CAWSNSQTQYF. In nucleotides, the CDR3 is TGTGCCTGGAGTAACAGTCAGACCCAGTACTTC.

This rearrangement joins TRBV12-3 or TRBV12-4 to TRBJ2-2, with D tentatively TRBD1 (5 bases). This CDR3 comprises 14 residues. V was pared by 5 bases and J by 7 bases, with 14 bases between. CDR3 region: CASSQGPRYGELFF. CDR3 nucleotides: TGTGCCAGCAGTCAGGGCCCGCGGTACGGGGAGCTGTTTTTT.

This clonotype was detected many times. The chain carries TRBV4-3 and TRBJ2-5; TRBD1 matches at 7 bases. The CDR3 length is 16 residues. Trimming took 1 base from V and 4 from J; bases not matched to a gene: 9. The germline V gene encodes CDR1 LGHNA and CDR2 YSLEER. The CDR3 sequence: CASSQAEGGWVETQYF. CDR3 in DNA: TGCGCCAGCAGCCAAGCGGAAGGGGGCTGGGTAGAGACCCAGTACTTC.

This chain uses TRBV6-2 or TRBV6-3 with TRBJ2-3; the match to TRBD1 covers 7 bases. J was trimmed by 5 bases and V by 5 bases; bases with no gene match: 7. The CDR3 runs to 14 residues. CDR1 MNHEY and CDR2 SVGEGT come from the germline V gene. CDR3 nucleotide sequence: TGTGCCAGCAGTCCTGACAGGGCGGGAGATACGCAGTATTTT. Translating gives CASSPDRAGDTQYF.

This clonotype appeared a few times. This rearrangement joins TRBV27 to TRBJ2-5, with 10 bases that match TRBD2. J was trimmed by 4 bases and V by 4 bases; bases with no gene match: 9. In germline, CDR1 is MNHEY, CDR2 SMNVEV (reference sequence). The CDR3 extends over 16 amino acids. CDR3 sequence (DNA): TGTGCCAGCAGTTCTTTAAGCGGGGGGGTGGTAGAGACCCAGTACTTC. It specifies CASSSLSGGVVETQYF.

The DNA for the CDR3 is TGTGCCAGCAGCGAGACAGGGTATTCTGGTGAAGCTTTCTTT. As protein: CASSETGYSGEAFF. V is TRBV27 and J is TRBJ1-1; 7 positions agree with TRBD1. The CDR3 runs 14 residues. Germline CDR1 MNHEY, CDR2 SMNVEV (reference sequence). J lost 7 bases, V lost 6 bases, and 11 bases had no gene match.

This clonotype has just a few counts. This sequence joins TRBV12-3 or TRBV12-4 and TRBJ2-7, with a weak D call TRBD2 (6 bases). CDR3 length equals 15 residues. Trimming shortened V by 6 bases and J by 6 bases, and 21 bases separated the two germline ends. This chain's CDR3 is CASRAVGGSLIEQYF. CDR3 DNA: TGTGCCAGCAGGGCTGTCGGGGGTAGCCTGATCGAGCAGTACTTC.

This clonotype was detected only a few times. The chain has TRBV6-1 and TRBJ1-2; the match to TRBD1 covers 8 bases. The CDR3 has 14 amino acids. In germline, CDR1 is MNHNS, CDR2 SASEGT. J was trimmed by 7 bases and V by 3 bases; bases with no gene match: 7. CDR3 sequence: CASSESGGDGGYTF. The CDR3 DNA follows: TGTGCCAGCAGTGAGTCAGGGGGCGACGGTGGCTACACCTTC.

This chain connects TRBV20-1 to TRBJ1-2; 9 bases line up with TRBD1. CDR3 length equals 13 residues. V was clipped by 4 bases and J by 5 bases; unmatched bases: 5. Looked up from germline, CDR1 is DFQATT and CDR2 is SNEGSKA (reference sequence). The DNA of the CDR3 is TGCAGTGCTATGACAGGGGGACTTTATGGCTACACCTTC. The encoded protein is CSAMTGGLYGYTF.

The table lists this clonotype with many counts. DNA for the CDR3: TGTGCCAGCAGCCCTGGGACAGGGGATAAGAAGCTGTTTTTT. Amino acids: CASSPGTGDKKLFF. The V and J genes are TRBV7-2 and TRBJ2-2; 10 bases are a match to TRBD1. Germline trimming cut 5 bases from V and 12 bases from J; bases unmatched to any gene: 9. The CDR3 sequence is 14 residues long. Germline V lookup: CDR1 SGHTA, CDR2 FQGNSA.

This clonotype was detected ten times or more. J is TRBJ2-5 and V is TRBV7-9, with TRBD1 matching over 7 bases. The ends lost 3 bases at V and 4 bases at J; junction bases unmatched: 2. The CDR3 covers 13 residues. Germline CDR1 SEHNR, CDR2 FQNEAQ (reference sequence). CDR3 region: CASSFNRGETQYF. The CDR3 region has the DNA TGTGCCAGCAGCTTTAACAGGGGAGAGACCCAGTACTTC.

The rearrangement joins TRBV5-8 to TRBJ2-7, with 8 nucleotides matching TRBD2. CDR1 is SGHTS, CDR2 YDEGEE, per germline. The CDR3 sequence is 14 residues long. Trimming removed 5 bases from V and 1 base from J; junction bases left unmatched: 5. As DNA, the CDR3 is TGTGCCAGCAGAATAGCGGGGTTGTCCTACGAGCAGTACTTC. This codes for CASRIAGLSYEQYF.

V usage is TRBV5-1 and J usage is TRBJ1-3; D is uncertain. The CDR3 extends over 16 amino acids. Germline assignment: CDR1 SGHRS and CDR2 YFSETQ. V dropped 0 bases and J dropped 0 bases, with 10 bases sitting between them. The CDR3 DNA is TGCGCCAGCAGCTTGGATCAGCTCCTCTCTGGAAACACCATATATTTT. Amino acids: CASSLDQLLSGNTIYF.